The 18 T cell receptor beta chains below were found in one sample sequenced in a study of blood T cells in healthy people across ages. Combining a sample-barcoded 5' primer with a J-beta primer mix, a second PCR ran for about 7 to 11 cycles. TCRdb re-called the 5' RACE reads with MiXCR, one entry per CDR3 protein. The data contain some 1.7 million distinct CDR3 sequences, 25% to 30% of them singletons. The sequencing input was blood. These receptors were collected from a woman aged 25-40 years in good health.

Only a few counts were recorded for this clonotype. The CDR3 bases are TGCAGCGTTACGACCTTATTCCAAGAGACCCAGTACTTC. Translating gives CSVTTLFQETQYF. The chain joins TRBV29-1 to TRBJ2-5; D uncertain. V shed 5 bases and J shed 1 base, with 11 bases lying between them. There are 13 residues in the CDR3. Germline V lookup: CDR1 SQVTM, CDR2 ANQGSEA.

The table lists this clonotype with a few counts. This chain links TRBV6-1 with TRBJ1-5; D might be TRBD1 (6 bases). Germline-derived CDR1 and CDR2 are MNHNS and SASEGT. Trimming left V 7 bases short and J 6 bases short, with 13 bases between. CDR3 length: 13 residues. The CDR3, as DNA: TGTGCCAGCAAGCGGGGGGGCGGTCAGCCCCAGCATTTT. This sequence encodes CASKRGGGQPQHF.

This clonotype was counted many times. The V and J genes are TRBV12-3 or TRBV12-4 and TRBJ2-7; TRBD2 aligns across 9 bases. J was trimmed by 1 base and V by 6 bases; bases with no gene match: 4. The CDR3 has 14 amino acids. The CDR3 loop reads CASSIAGESYEQYF. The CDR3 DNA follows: TGTGCCAGCAGCATAGCGGGGGAGTCCTACGAGCAGTACTTC.

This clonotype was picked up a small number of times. The CDR3 sequence: CASSPGRVLNTEAFF. CDR3 coding DNA: TGTGCCAGCAGTCCCGGTAGGGTATTGAACACTGAAGCTTTCTTT. The rearrangement uses TRBV6-1 and TRBJ1-1; D not resolved. Looked up from germline, CDR1 is MNHNS and CDR2 is SASEGT. Trimming took off 5 bases at V and 0 bases at J, with 13 bases between the two ends. CDR3 size: 15 residues.

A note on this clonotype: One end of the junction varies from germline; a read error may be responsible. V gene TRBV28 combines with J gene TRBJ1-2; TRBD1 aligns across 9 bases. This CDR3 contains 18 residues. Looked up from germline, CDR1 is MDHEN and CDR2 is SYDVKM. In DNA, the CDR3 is TGTGCCAGCAGTTCCTTTCACCCACAGGGGGCCGCTAACTATTGCTACACCTTC. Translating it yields CASSSFHPQGAANYCYTF.

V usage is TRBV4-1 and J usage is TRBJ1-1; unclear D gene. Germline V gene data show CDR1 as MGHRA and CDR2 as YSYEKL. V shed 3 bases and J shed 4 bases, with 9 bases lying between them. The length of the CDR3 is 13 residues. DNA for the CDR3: TGCGCCAGCAGCCATCGAGGCCCCACTGAAGCTTTCTTT. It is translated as CASSHRGPTEAFF.

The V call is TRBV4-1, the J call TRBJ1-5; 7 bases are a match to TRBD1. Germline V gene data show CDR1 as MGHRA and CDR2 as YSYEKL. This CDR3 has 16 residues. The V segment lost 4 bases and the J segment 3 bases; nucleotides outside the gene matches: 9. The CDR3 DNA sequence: TGCGCCAGCAGCCCCCGACCCGGGACAGTCAATCAGCCCCAGCATTTT. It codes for CASSPRPGTVNQPQHF.

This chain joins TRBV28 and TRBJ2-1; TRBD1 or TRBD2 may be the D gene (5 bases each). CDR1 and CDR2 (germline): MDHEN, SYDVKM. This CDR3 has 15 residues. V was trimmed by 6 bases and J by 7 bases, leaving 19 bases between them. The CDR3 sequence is CASRLGTGGSNEQFF. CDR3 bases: TGTGCCAGCAGGCTGGGGACCGGTGGGTCTAATGAGCAGTTCTTC.

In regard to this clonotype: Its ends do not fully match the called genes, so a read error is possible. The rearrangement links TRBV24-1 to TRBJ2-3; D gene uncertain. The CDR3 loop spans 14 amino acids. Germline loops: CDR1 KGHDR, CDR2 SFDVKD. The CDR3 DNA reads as TGTGCCACCAGTGGGAAGGGAACTACAGATACGCAGGATTTT. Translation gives CATSGKGTTDTQDF.

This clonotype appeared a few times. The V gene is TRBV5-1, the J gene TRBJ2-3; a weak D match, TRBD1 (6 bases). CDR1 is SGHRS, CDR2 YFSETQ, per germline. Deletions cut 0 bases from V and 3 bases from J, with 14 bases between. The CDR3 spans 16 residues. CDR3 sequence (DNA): TGCGCCAGCAGCTTGGTAGCAGGGGACCTAACAGATACGCAGTATTTT. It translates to CASSLVAGDLTDTQYF. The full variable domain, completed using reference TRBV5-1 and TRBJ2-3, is KAGVTQTPRYLIKTRGQQVTLSCSPISGHRSVSWYQQTPGQGLQFLFEYFSETQRNKGNFPGRFSGRQFSNSRSEMNVSTLELGDSALYLCASSLVAGDLTDTQYFGPGTRLTVL.

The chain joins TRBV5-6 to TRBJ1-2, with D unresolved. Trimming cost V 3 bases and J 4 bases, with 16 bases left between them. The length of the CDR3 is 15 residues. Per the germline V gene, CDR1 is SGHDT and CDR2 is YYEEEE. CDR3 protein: CASSSTPPAPYGYTF. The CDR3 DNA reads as TGTGCCAGCAGCTCGACTCCTCCTGCTCCCTATGGCTACACCTTC. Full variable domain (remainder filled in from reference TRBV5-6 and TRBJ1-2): DAGVTQSPTHLIKTRGQQVTLRCSPKSGHDTVSWYQQALGQGPQFIFQYYEEEERQRGNFPDRFSGHQFPNYSSELNVNALLLGDSALYLCASSSTPPAPYGYTFGSGTRLTVV.

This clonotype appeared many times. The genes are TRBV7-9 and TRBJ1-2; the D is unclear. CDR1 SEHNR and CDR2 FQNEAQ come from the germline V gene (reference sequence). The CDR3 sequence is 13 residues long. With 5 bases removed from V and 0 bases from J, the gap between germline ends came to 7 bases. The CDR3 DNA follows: TGTGCCAGCAGCCTGACCTCTAACTATGGCTACACCTTC. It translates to CASSLTSNYGYTF.

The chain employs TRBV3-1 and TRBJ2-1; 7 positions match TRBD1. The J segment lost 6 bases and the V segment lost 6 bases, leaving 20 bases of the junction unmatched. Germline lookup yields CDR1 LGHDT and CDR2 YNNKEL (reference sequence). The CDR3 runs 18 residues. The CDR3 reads CASRGGQARAFARNEQFF. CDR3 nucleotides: TGTGCCAGCAGAGGCGGACAGGCCCGGGCCTTTGCCCGCAATGAGCAGTTCTTC.

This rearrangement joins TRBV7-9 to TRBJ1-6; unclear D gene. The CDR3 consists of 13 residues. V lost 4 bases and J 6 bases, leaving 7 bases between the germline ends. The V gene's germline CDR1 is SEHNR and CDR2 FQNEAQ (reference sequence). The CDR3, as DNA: TGTGCCAGCAGCTCGGAGGGTAATTCACCCCTCCACTTT. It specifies CASSSEGNSPLHF.

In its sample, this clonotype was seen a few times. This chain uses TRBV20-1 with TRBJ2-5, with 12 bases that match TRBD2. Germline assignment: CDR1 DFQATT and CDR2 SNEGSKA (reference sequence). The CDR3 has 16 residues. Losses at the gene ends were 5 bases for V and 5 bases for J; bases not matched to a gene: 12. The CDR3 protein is CSAETSGSGFRETQYF. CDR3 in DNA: TGCAGTGCTGAGACTAGCGGGAGTGGTTTTAGGGAGACCCAGTACTTC.

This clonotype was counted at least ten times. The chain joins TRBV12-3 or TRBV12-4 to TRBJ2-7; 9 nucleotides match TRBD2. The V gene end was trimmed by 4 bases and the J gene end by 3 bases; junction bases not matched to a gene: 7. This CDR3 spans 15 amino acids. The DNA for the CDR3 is TGTGCCAGCAGTTCGAGGACTAGCGCTTACTACGAGCAGTACTTC. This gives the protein CASSSRTSAYYEQYF.

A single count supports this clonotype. The chain's CDR3 is CASSQGRSYTEAFF. In nucleotides, the CDR3 is TGTGCCAGCAGCCAAGGTCGAAGTTACACTGAAGCTTTCTTT. The rearrangement uses TRBV14 and TRBJ1-1; D remains unclear. The CDR3 extends over 14 amino acids. Germline V gives CDR1 SGHDN, CDR2 FVKESK. V lost 1 base and J lost 3, with 9 bases in between.

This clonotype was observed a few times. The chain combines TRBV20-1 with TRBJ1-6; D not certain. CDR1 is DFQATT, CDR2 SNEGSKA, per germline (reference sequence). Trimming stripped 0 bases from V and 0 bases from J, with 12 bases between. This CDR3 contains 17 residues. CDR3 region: CSARDIRSSSYNSPLHF. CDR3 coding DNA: TGCAGTGCTAGAGACATAAGGTCGAGCTCCTATAATTCACCCCTCCACTTT.